These 24 T cell receptor beta chains came from one sample sequenced in a study of OX40 agonist ivuxolimab in advanced cancers. The assay was immunoSEQ multiplex PCR, and TCRdb's table has in-frame clones only and misses some. In the table there are 35,000 or so clones, approximately 89% of which are singletons. Sequenced here: CD4+ or CD8+ T cells sorted from blood, sampled in a trial of the OX40 agonist ivuxolimab. These receptors came from an adult with an advanced solid tumor such as melanoma, head and neck, liver or kidney cancer.

This sequence joins TRBV9 and TRBJ2-1, with D tentatively TRBD1 (6 bases). V lost 4 bases and J 9 bases, leaving 23 bases between the germline ends. The CDR3 has 16 amino acids. Per germline, CDR1 SGDLS and CDR2 YYNGEE. This CDR3 reads CASSPRFVAGASEQFF. The CDR3 bases are TGTGCCAGCAGCCCCCGCTTCGTTGCAGGGGCCAGTGAGCAGTTCTTC. The full variable domain, in which reference TRBV9 and TRBJ2-1 provide the parts outside the CDR3, is DSGVTQTPKHLITATGQRVTLRCSPRSGDLSVYWYQQSLDQGLQFLIQYYNGEERAKGNILERFSAQQFPDLHSELNLSSLELGDSALYFCASSPRFVAGASEQFFGPGTRLTVL.

V is TRBV5-1 and J is TRBJ2-5, with a possible D match to TRBD2 (6 bases). In germline, CDR1 is SGHRS, CDR2 YFSETQ. The V end lost 4 bases, the J end lost 1 base, and 14 bases lay between the germline ends. This CDR3 spans 15 amino acids. In nucleotides, the CDR3 is TGCGCCAGCAGCCGCGCCGGACTAACCCAAGAGACCCAGTACTTC. This sequence encodes CASSRAGLTQETQYF. Supplemented by reference TRBV5-1 and TRBJ2-5, the full variable domain reads KAGVTQTPRYLIKTRGQQVTLSCSPISGHRSVSWYQQTPGQGLQFLFEYFSETQRNKGNFPGRFSGRQFSNSRSEMNVSTLELGDSALYLCASSRAGLTQETQYFGPGTRLLVL.

V usage is TRBV6-5 and J usage is TRBJ2-7; the D is unclear. CDR1 is MNHEY and CDR2 is SVGAGI in the germline V gene. V lost 8 bases to trimming and J lost 4 bases, with 9 bases between them. CDR3 size: 11 residues. The DNA of the CDR3 is TGTGCCAGCTCCCAGAATTACGAGCAGTACTTC. Translation: CASSQNYEQYF.

The chain carries TRBV30 and TRBJ2-6; D is possibly TRBD2 (5 bases). Per germline, CDR1 GTSNPN and CDR2 SVGIG (reference sequence). This CDR3 contains 13 residues. Trimming pared 7 bases from V and 2 bases from J, leaving 9 bases between. CDR3 coding DNA: TGTGCCTCCGTGAGGGCTGGGGCCAACGTCCTGACTTTC. Amino acids: CASVRAGANVLTF.

This sequence joins TRBV7-9 and TRBJ2-2, with D unclear. The CDR3 consists of 11 residues. Germline loops: CDR1 SEHNR, CDR2 FQNEAQ (reference sequence). V shed 6 bases and J shed 6 bases, with 5 bases lying between them. The CDR3 reads CASRASGELFF. The CDR3 DNA reads as TGTGCCAGCAGGGCCTCCGGGGAGCTGTTTTTT.

V is TRBV6-1 and J is TRBJ2-5; 12 bases agree with TRBD2. CDR3 length: 17 amino acids. Germline CDR1 MNHNS, CDR2 SASEGT. J lost 2 bases, V lost 4 bases, and 8 bases had no gene match. The CDR3 region has the DNA TGTGCCAGCAGTGGGGCGACTAGCGGGAGAGGTCAAGAGACCCAGTACTTC. Its translation is CASSGATSGRGQETQYF.

This clone occurred a few times. V is TRBV5-1 and J is TRBJ2-5; TRBD2 aligns across 8 bases. Germline values: CDR1 SGHRS, CDR2 YFSETQ. The CDR3 totals 15 residues. Unmatched junction bases numbered 5, after V lost 0 bases and J lost 4 bases. The CDR3 nucleotides read TGCGCCAGCAGCTTGGGACTAGCGCTTCGAGAGACCCAGTACTTC. This translates into CASSLGLALRETQYF.

The V call is TRBV4-2, the J call TRBJ2-3; a possible D gene is TRBD1 (8 bases). This CDR3 has 19 residues. Trimming cost V 0 bases and J 3 bases, with 22 bases left between them. Germline loops: CDR1 LGHNA, CDR2 YNFKEQ. Here the CDR3 DNA reads TGTGCCAGCAGCCAAGATCACCTGAACAGGGGGAGGGGGACAGATACGCAGTATTTT. This encodes CASSQDHLNRGRGTDTQYF.

The V and J genes are TRBV19 and TRBJ2-2; TRBD2 matches 14 bases. Germline-derived CDR1 and CDR2 are LNHDA and SQIVND (reference sequence). V shed 7 bases, J shed 4 bases, and the junction held 8 bases outside the gene matches. The CDR3 is 17 residues long. CDR3 nucleotide sequence: TGTGCCAGTACCTCGACTAGCGGGAGGGTCGTCACCGGGGAGCTGTTTTTT. It codes for CASTSTSGRVVTGELFF. Full variable domain (remainder filled in from reference TRBV19 and TRBJ2-2): DGGITQSPKYLFRKEGQNVTLSCEQNLNHDAMYWYRQDPGQGLRLIYYSQIVNDFQKGDIAEGYSVSREKKESFPLTVTSAQKNPTAFYLCASTSTSGRVVTGELFFGEGSRLTVL.

This clone appeared a few times. This CDR3 is CASSLGLSGSSYEQYF. The CDR3 nucleotides are TGTGCCAGCAGCTTAGGGTTAAGTGGATCCTCCTACGAGCAGTACTTC. The chain employs TRBV7-2 and TRBJ2-7; D remains ambiguous. The CDR3 is 16 residues long. V lost 1 base, J lost 0 bases, and 13 bases lay in between. Germline V CDR1 and CDR2: SGHTA, FQGNSA.

The chain carries TRBV6-5 and TRBJ1-2; D possibly corresponds to TRBD1 (5 bases). Germline CDR1 is MNHEY and CDR2 is SVGAGI. Deletions cut 1 base from V and 7 bases from J, with 13 bases between. The CDR3 runs 14 residues. The CDR3: CASSYLGQGGGYTF. CDR3 in DNA: TGTGCCAGCAGTTACTTAGGTCAGGGTGGTGGCTACACCTTC.

The V call is TRBV2, the J call TRBJ2-1; 8 bases align to TRBD2. The V and J ends lost 6 bases and 2 bases, in that order; junction bases with no gene match: 3. From germline, CDR1 is SNHLY and CDR2 FYNNEI. The CDR3 sequence is 14 residues long. CDR3 in amino acids: CASRTSVPYNEQFF. In DNA, the CDR3 is TGTGCCAGCAGGACTAGCGTACCCTACAATGAGCAGTTCTTC.

This chain connects TRBV7-3 to TRBJ2-1, with D maybe TRBD1 (5 bases). Trimming took off 5 bases at V and 6 bases at J, with 14 bases between the two ends. The germline V gene encodes CDR1 SGHTA and CDR2 FQGTGA. The CDR3 has 14 residues. CDR3 sequence: CASSKIGDANEQFF. DNA of the CDR3: TGTGCCAGCAGCAAGATAGGGGATGCCAATGAGCAGTTCTTC.

CDR3 region: CASRGLTVGTEAFF. The CDR3, as DNA: TGCGCCAGCCGGGGATTAACAGTTGGCACTGAAGCTTTCTTT. This chain connects TRBV4-1 to TRBJ1-1, with D hard to call. From germline, CDR1 is MGHRA and CDR2 YSYEKL. The CDR3 is 14 amino acids. V lost 8 bases to trimming and J lost 4 bases, with 17 bases between them.

The V call is TRBV5-1, the J call TRBJ2-2; D might be TRBD1 (5 bases). Between the trimmed V and J ends, which lost 0 bases and 8 bases, there was a span of 11 bases. CDR1 and CDR2 from the germline V gene are SGHRS and YFSETQ. The CDR3 totals 14 residues. CDR3 loop: CASSLASGIGELFF. CDR3 sequence (DNA): TGCGCCAGCAGCTTGGCCTCAGGGATTGGGGAGCTGTTTTTT.

The CDR3 spells CSVERHLNTGELFF. Written as DNA, the CDR3 is TGCAGCGTTGAAAGGCACCTGAACACCGGGGAGCTGTTTTTT. This chain links TRBV29-1 with TRBJ2-2; D ambiguous. Trimming cost V 2 bases and J 1 base, with 8 bases left between them. The CDR3 has 14 amino acids. The V gene's germline CDR1 is SQVTM and CDR2 ANQGSEA.

The chain employs TRBV14 and TRBJ2-3; D is ambiguous. Trimming pared 5 bases from V and 5 bases from J, leaving 11 bases between. This CDR3 spans 13 amino acids. Germline values: CDR1 SGHDN, CDR2 FVKESK. The CDR3 nucleotides read TGTGCCAGCAGCTCAAATCTCCAAGATACGCAGTATTTT. It specifies CASSSNLQDTQYF.

The chain couples TRBV7-2 to TRBJ2-1; 11 bases map to TRBD2. The CDR3 contains 17 residues. Per germline, CDR1 SGHTA and CDR2 FQGNSA. V gave up 2 bases and J gave up 7 bases; unmatched junction bases: 10. The CDR3 region is CASSLRSIAGGENEQFF. As DNA, the CDR3 is TGTGCCAGCAGCTTAAGGTCGATAGCGGGAGGGGAGAATGAGCAGTTCTTC.

This chain links TRBV11-2 with TRBJ2-7; the match to TRBD2 covers 8 bases. The V gene end was trimmed by 0 bases and the J gene end by 5 bases; junction bases not matched to a gene: 3. Per the germline V gene, CDR1 is SGHAT and CDR2 is FQNNGV. The CDR3 totals 14 residues. The CDR3: CASSLERGANEQYF. Written as DNA, the CDR3 is TGTGCCAGCAGCTTAGAGCGGGGGGCCAACGAGCAGTACTTC.

The chain carries TRBV5-1 and TRBJ2-1; D might be TRBD2 (5 bases). This CDR3 spans 14 amino acids. The germline gives CDR1 SGHRS, CDR2 YFSETQ. With 4 bases removed from V and 4 bases from J, the gap between germline ends came to 12 bases. The chain's CDR3 is CASSPQLVYNEQFF. CDR3 nucleotides: TGCGCCAGCAGCCCCCAACTAGTTTACAATGAGCAGTTCTTC.

The rearrangement links TRBV30 to TRBJ2-3; TRBD2 is a possible D gene (6 bases). Germline V gene sequence: CDR1 GTSNPN, CDR2 SVGIG (reference sequence). The CDR3 runs 13 residues. The ends were cut back, 2 bases at V and 6 bases at J, with 12 bases in the middle. The CDR3 sequence is CAWSRRERDTQYF. CDR3 sequence (DNA): TGTGCCTGGAGTCGACGGGAGAGGGATACGCAGTATTTT.

Sample share makes this clone medium-sized. The chain recombines TRBV28 with TRBJ1-2, with D unresolved. Germline-derived CDR1 and CDR2 are MDHEN and SYDVKM. This CDR3 region has 12 residues. Written as DNA, the CDR3 is TGTGTCGCTGGACGGGCGGACTATGGCTACACCTTC. Its translation: CVAGRADYGYTF.

The gene calls are TRBV10-3 and TRBJ2-1, with 9 bases aligning to TRBD1. This CDR3 spans 16 amino acids. The V and J ends lost 5 bases and 7 bases, in that order; junction bases with no gene match: 12. Germline-derived CDR1 and CDR2 are ENHRY and SYGVKD. CDR3 loop: CAISSGGGQGTNEQFF. The DNA for the CDR3 is TGTGCCATCAGTTCAGGAGGGGGACAGGGAACGAATGAGCAGTTCTTC.

The chain recombines TRBV4-1 with TRBJ1-5, with a tentative D call TRBD1 (5 bases). Germline CDR1 and CDR2: MGHRA and YSYEKL. Trimming stripped 0 bases from V and 2 bases from J, with 11 bases between. The length of the CDR3 is 16 residues. The CDR3: CASSQDGGLGNQPQHF. CDR3 nucleotides: TGCGCCAGCAGCCAAGATGGGGGGTTGGGCAATCAGCCCCAGCATTTT.